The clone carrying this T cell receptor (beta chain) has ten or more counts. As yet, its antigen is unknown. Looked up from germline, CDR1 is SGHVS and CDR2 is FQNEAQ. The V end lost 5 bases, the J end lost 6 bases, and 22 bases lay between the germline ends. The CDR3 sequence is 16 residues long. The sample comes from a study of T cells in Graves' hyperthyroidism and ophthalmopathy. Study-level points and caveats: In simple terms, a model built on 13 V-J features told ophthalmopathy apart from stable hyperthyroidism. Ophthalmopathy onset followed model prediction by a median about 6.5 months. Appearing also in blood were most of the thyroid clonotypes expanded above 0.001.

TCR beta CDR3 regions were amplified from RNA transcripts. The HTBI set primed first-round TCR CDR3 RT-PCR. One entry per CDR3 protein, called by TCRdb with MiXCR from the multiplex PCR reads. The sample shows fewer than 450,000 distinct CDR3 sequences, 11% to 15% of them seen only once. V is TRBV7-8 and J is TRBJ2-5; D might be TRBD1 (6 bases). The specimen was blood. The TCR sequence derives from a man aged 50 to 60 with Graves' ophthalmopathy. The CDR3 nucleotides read TGTGCCAGCAGCCCCATGATGGTAGGGGGTTTTCAGACCCAGTACTTC. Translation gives CASSPMMVGGFQTQYF. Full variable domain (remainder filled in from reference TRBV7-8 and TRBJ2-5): GAGVSQSPRYKVAKRGQDVALRCDPISGHVSLFWYQQALGQGPEFLTYFQNEAQLDKSGLPSDRFFAERPEGSVSTLKIQRTQQEDSAVYLCASSPMMVGGFQTQYFGPGTRLLVL.